These 5 T cell receptor beta chains originate from one sample sequenced in a study of T cell responses to AZD1222 COVID-19 vaccine. Assay: immunoSEQ multiplex PCR; the TCRdb copy retains only in-frame clones and omits some. The profile shows fewer than 90,000 clones, 75% to 95% of them singletons. The sample here was peripheral blood, taken 28 days after the second AZD1222 dose. The receptors were gathered from an adult who received the AZD1222 COVID-19 vaccine.

The V gene is TRBV23-1, the J gene TRBJ1-5; D is possibly TRBD1 (5 bases). TRBV23-1 is sorted into the ORF group, with uncertain function. There are 14 residues in the CDR3. V shed 9 bases and J shed 2 bases, with 14 bases lying between them. The CDR3 nucleotides read TGCGCCAGTAATGGGGCCGGGGGCAATCAGCCCCAGCATTTT. Its protein is CASNGAGGNQPQHF.

The gene calls are TRBV7-2 and TRBJ1-1; D is unclear. The germline V gene encodes CDR1 SGHTA and CDR2 FQGNSA. CDR3 size: 13 residues. The germline V and J ends were trimmed by 2 bases and 4 bases, with 8 bases remaining between them. The CDR3 region has the DNA TGTGCCAGCAGCTTATTCGTAAGCACTGAAGCTTTCTTT. Protein product: CASSLFVSTEAFF.

The chain is built from TRBV2 and TRBJ2-1; TRBD2 agrees at 8 bases. There are 14 residues in the CDR3. V was clipped by 4 bases and J by 5 bases; unmatched bases: 4. Per germline, CDR1 SNHLY and CDR2 FYNNEI. The CDR3 sequence: CASSVSGGNNEQFF. The CDR3 DNA follows: TGTGCCAGCAGTGTAAGCGGGGGAAACAATGAGCAGTTCTTC.

The chain couples TRBV7-6 to TRBJ2-3; TRBD2 matches 10 bases. Germline CDR1 SGHVS, CDR2 FNYEAQ. The CDR3 has 16 amino acids. V lost 1 base to trimming and J lost 4 bases; unmatched junction nucleotides: 5. CDR3 nucleotide sequence: TGTGCCAGCAGCTTAGGGGCAGCGGGAGGGTCAGATACGCAGTATTTT. It codes for CASSLGAAGGSDTQYF. The full variable domain, with the rest looked up from reference TRBV7-6 and TRBJ2-3, is GAGVSQSPRYKVTKRGQDVALRCDPISGHVSLYWYRQALGQGPEFLTYFNYEAQQDKSGLPNDRFSAERPEGSISTLTIQRTEQRDSAMYRCASSLGAAGGSDTQYFGPGTRLTVL.

The V gene is TRBV3-1 (or the pseudogene TRBV3-2), the J gene TRBJ1-4; D perhaps matches TRBD1 (6 bases). This CDR3 spans 15 amino acids. Trimming cost V 4 bases and J 4 bases, with 13 bases left between them. CDR1 and CDR2 from the germline V gene are LGHDT and YNNKEL (reference sequence). The CDR3 nucleotides read TGTGCCAGCAGCCTCCAGGGGCGATATAATGAAAAACTGTTTTTT. Amino acids: CASSLQGRYNEKLFF.